This TCR beta chain comes out of a study of cytomegalovirus exposure and HLA in healthy donors. Background on the study: A later analysis reported the approximately 120 validation repertoires used the same platform as the 666 first-cohort repertoires.

The CDR3 is 14 residues long. In germline, CDR1 is MGHRA, CDR2 YSYEKL. V was cut by 0 bases and J by 4 bases, with 9 bases left in between. The table came from immunoSEQ multiplex PCR; TCRdb's copy has only in-frame clones and leaves some out. The table has 200,000 to 250,000 clones, around four fifths seen once; the top ten hold over 11%. Study-level points and caveats: Reportedly, cytomegalovirus status was diagnosed with high sensitivity and specificity. The tendency of first-cohort TCR clusters to co-occur in the roughly 120 validation repertoires was identified by a subsequent analysis. The study listed roughly 160 cytomegalovirus-associated TCR beta chains.

A remark on this clone: The antigen is unknown.

Input material: PBMCs. The chain carries TRBV4-1 and TRBJ1-2; D possibly corresponds to TRBD1 (5 bases). The TCR was taken from a woman aged 25 to 45 in good health and CMV-seropositive. The CDR3 DNA is TGCGCCAGCAGCCAAGACGAGGGGCCCTATGGCTACACCTTC. Encoded protein: CASSQDEGPYGYTF.